The source of this T cell receptor beta chain is a study of sequential checkpoint blockade in melanoma. Treatment given: randomized to nivolumab then ipilimumab (arm A) or the reverse (arm B). The CDR3 has 14 amino acids. Germline-derived CDR1 and CDR2 are SQVTM and ANQGSEA. Between the trimmed V and J ends, which lost 2 bases and 2 bases, there was a span of 13 bases. Only in-frame clones appear in the TCRdb table, and some are missing; sequencing was by immunoSEQ multiplex PCR. This table holds just over 15,000 clones, approximately 80% found once. The specimen comprised CD8+ T cells sorted from blood (inferred from file names), sampled from a patient given nivolumab and ipilimumab in sequence. The chain joins TRBV29-1 to TRBJ2-7; D is unclear. This TCR was sampled from a human donor with melanoma. Here the CDR3 reads CSVETGQRPYEQYF. The DNA of the CDR3 is TGCAGCGTTGAAACTGGGCAACGACCCTACGAGCAGTACTTC.